These T cell receptor beta chains were read from a single sample in a study of regulatory T cells in long-lasting Graves disease. TCRdb passed the multiplex PCR reads through MiXCR, listing each CDR3 protein once. Of 400,000 to 550,000 distinct CDR3 sequences listed, 15% to 20% were seen once; the top ten hold less than 30%. The same sample was also used in a study of T cells in Graves' hyperthyroidism and ophthalmopathy.

The sample consisted of peripheral blood mononuclear cells (PBMCs), taken at new diagnosis, from a patient treated with antithyroid drugs. These receptors were taken from a woman aged 18-35 years with Graves disease. The CDR3 runs from the conserved cysteine through the conserved F or W. A D gene is named only where the DNA matches it firmly. Size is omitted from some rows. Given values are once, few, many or a class for expanded clones.

j_gene: TRBJ2-7
d_gene: TRBD2
v_gene: TRBV6-9
abundance: -
CDR3aa: CASSYSLAGGPYEQYF
CDR3nt: TGTGCCAGCAGTTACTCTCTAGCGGGAGGGCCCTACGAGCAGTACTTC

j_gene: TRBJ2-1
d_gene: -
v_gene: TRBV6-5
abundance: -
CDR3aa: CASSSPTLTYNEQFF
CDR3nt: TGTGCCAGCAGTTCCCCCACTCTAACCTACAATGAGCAGTTCTTC

j_gene: TRBJ2-1
d_gene: -
v_gene: TRBV20-1
abundance: many
CDR3aa: CSAAPGFLNNEQFF
CDR3nt: TGCAGTGCCGCTCCCGGGTTTTTAAACAATGAGCAGTTCTTC

j_gene: TRBJ2-7
d_gene: -
v_gene: TRBV6-1
abundance: -
CDR3aa: CAGRRDTVTYEQYF
CDR3nt: TGTGCCGGCAGGCGGGACACTGTAACCTACGAGCAGTACTTC

j_gene: TRBJ2-1
d_gene: -
v_gene: TRBV29-1
abundance: -
CDR3aa: CSVEGGASSYNEQFF
CDR3nt: TGCAGCGTTGAAGGTGGGGCCAGCTCCTACAATGAGCAGTTCTTC

j_gene: TRBJ1-5
d_gene: -
v_gene: TRBV27
abundance: few
CDR3aa: CASSHGLYQPQHF
CDR3nt: TGTGCCAGCAGTCACGGCTTATATCAGCCCCAGCATTTT

j_gene: TRBJ2-7
d_gene: TRBD2
v_gene: TRBV10-3
abundance: many
CDR3aa: CAIIGQREFYEQYF
CDR3nt: TGTGCCATCATCGGCCAGCGGGAGTTCTACGAGCAGTACTTC

j_gene: TRBJ2-7
d_gene: TRBD1
v_gene: TRBV7-9
abundance: many
CDR3aa: CASSLAGTGTYEQYF
CDR3nt: TGTGCCAGCAGCTTAGCCGGGACAGGGACCTACGAGCAGTACTTC

j_gene: TRBJ2-7
d_gene: -
v_gene: TRBV20-1
abundance: many
CDR3aa: CSALRAQRIGYEQYF
CDR3nt: TGCAGTGCTTTAAGGGCGCAGAGAATAGGGTACGAGCAGTACTTC

j_gene: TRBJ2-2
d_gene: -
v_gene: TRBV19
abundance: -
CDR3aa: CASSISRERELFF
CDR3nt: TGTGCCAGTAGTATTAGCAGGGAGAGGGAGCTGTTTTTT

j_gene: TRBJ2-2
d_gene: TRBD2
v_gene: TRBV20-1
abundance: -
CDR3aa: CSAWVIAGSTGELFF
CDR3nt: TGCAGTGCTTGGGTAATAGCGGGAAGCACCGGGGAGCTGTTTTTT

j_gene: TRBJ1-2
d_gene: -
v_gene: TRBV28
abundance: -
CDR3aa: CASSLYPTMGRLVSYTF
CDR3nt: TGTGCCAGCAGTTTATACCCCACGATGGGAAGGCTGGTTAGCTACACCTTC

j_gene: TRBJ2-1
d_gene: -
v_gene: TRBV13
abundance: many
CDR3aa: CASTPWSLSSYNEQFF
CDR3nt: TGTGCCAGCACCCCTTGGTCCCTTAGCTCCTACAATGAGCAGTTCTTC

j_gene: TRBJ2-7
d_gene: -
v_gene: TRBV9
abundance: few
CDR3aa: CASSAGQYYEQYF
CDR3nt: TGTGCCAGCAGCGCCGGACAGTACTACGAGCAGTACTTC

j_gene: TRBJ1-4
d_gene: -
v_gene: TRBV7-2
abundance: many
CDR3aa: CASSLRGYREKLFF
CDR3nt: TGTGCCAGCAGCTTACGGGGATATCGTGAAAAACTGTTTTTT

j_gene: TRBJ2-5
d_gene: -
v_gene: TRBV28
abundance: many
CDR3aa: CASSSLGGGTGATQYF
CDR3nt: TGTGCCAGCAGTTCTCTTGGTGGAGGGACGGGTGCTACCCAGTACTTC

j_gene: TRBJ2-4
d_gene: TRBD1
v_gene: TRBV20-1
abundance: few
CDR3aa: CSARATGARDIQYF
CDR3nt: TGCAGTGCTAGAGCAACAGGGGCCCGGGACATTCAGTACTTC

j_gene: TRBJ2-1
d_gene: -
v_gene: TRBV5-1
abundance: many
CDR3aa: CASTSRAGTYNEQFF
CDR3nt: TGCGCCAGCACCTCTAGGGCGGGAACCTACAATGAGCAGTTCTTC

j_gene: TRBJ2-2
d_gene: TRBD2
v_gene: TRBV12-5
abundance: -
CDR3aa: CASGLAGGPSGELFF
CDR3nt: TGTGCTAGTGGCCTAGCGGGAGGGCCATCCGGGGAGCTGTTTTTT

j_gene: TRBJ1-4
d_gene: TRBD1
v_gene: TRBV7-9
abundance: -
CDR3aa: CASSLVGTAQKLFF
CDR3nt: TGTGCCAGCAGCTTAGTAGGGACAGCCCAAAAACTGTTTTTT

j_gene: TRBJ2-7
d_gene: TRBD2
v_gene: TRBV27
abundance: few
CDR3aa: CASAVAGGLEGREQYF
CDR3nt: TGTGCCAGCGCTGTAGCGGGAGGGCTGGAGGGACGCGAGCAGTACTTC

j_gene: TRBJ1-4
d_gene: -
v_gene: TRBV25-1
abundance: -
CDR3aa: CASSARGNLATNEKLFF
CDR3nt: TGTGCCAGCAGTGCCCGGGGAAACCTTGCAACTAATGAAAAACTGTTTTTT

j_gene: TRBJ1-1
d_gene: -
v_gene: TRBV10-3
abundance: -
CDR3aa: CAIRDVRGARGTNTEAFF
CDR3nt: TGTGCCATCAGAGACGTAAGAGGGGCGCGGGGGACGAACACTGAAGCTTTCTTT

j_gene: TRBJ1-1
d_gene: -
v_gene: TRBV6-2/TRBV6-3
abundance: -
CDR3aa: CASRPTGSPEAFF
CDR3nt: TGTGCCAGCAGACCAACAGGGTCCCCTGAAGCTTTCTTT

j_gene: TRBJ1-1
d_gene: -
v_gene: TRBV7-8
abundance: few
CDR3aa: CASKRMNQNTEAFF
CDR3nt: TGTGCCAGCAAAAGAATGAACCAGAACACTGAAGCTTTCTTT

j_gene: TRBJ1-2
d_gene: TRBD1
v_gene: TRBV7-2
abundance: many
CDR3aa: CASSLYSRGTTYGYTF
CDR3nt: TGTGCCAGCAGCTTATACTCCAGGGGGACTACGTATGGCTACACCTTC

j_gene: TRBJ2-1
d_gene: -
v_gene: TRBV24-1
abundance: many
CDR3aa: CATSDPSNYNEQFF
CDR3nt: TGTGCCACCAGTGATCCATCAAATTACAATGAGCAGTTCTTC

j_gene: TRBJ2-1
d_gene: -
v_gene: TRBV4-1
abundance: -
CDR3aa: CASSQDWMGEQFF
CDR3nt: TGCGCCAGCAGCCAAGATTGGATGGGTGAGCAGTTCTTC

j_gene: TRBJ2-3
d_gene: -
v_gene: TRBV3-1
abundance: many
CDR3aa: CASRAGYTDTQYF
CDR3nt: TGTGCCAGCAGGGCCGGCTACACAGATACGCAGTATTTT

j_gene: TRBJ2-7
d_gene: -
v_gene: TRBV6-2/TRBV6-3
abundance: many
CDR3aa: CASSFGTEGHEQYF
CDR3nt: TGTGCCAGCAGTTTTGGGACGGAGGGACACGAGCAGTACTTC